A selection of T cell receptor beta chains follows, all from one sample in a study of blood T cells in healthy people across ages. MiXCR, run by TCRdb on the 5' RACE reads, gives a single entry per CDR3 protein. Seen here are fewer than 2,000,000 distinct CDR3 sequences, about 39% observed once, and the top ten hold roughly 23%. The specimen was blood. Receptors were obtained from a human donor in good health. Both conserved end residues are part of each CDR3. The D gene is left open where the match is weak. Rows give clone size only sometimes, using once, few, many, or a class for an expanded clone.

d_call	clone_size	v_call	j_call	cdr3_nt	cdr3_aa
NA	NA	TRBV18	TRBJ2-3	TGTGCCAGCTCACCGGCTGGTCACGCAGATACGCAGTATTTT	CASSPAGHADTQYF
NA	few	TRBV4-1	TRBJ2-1	TGCGCCAGCAGCCAATGGGGGGCAAACAATGAGCAGTTCTTC	CASSQWGANNEQFF
TRBD1	few	TRBV7-8	TRBJ2-3	TGTGCCAGCAGCGACAGGGGGCACGCAGATACGCAGTATTTT	CASSDRGHADTQYF
NA	NA	TRBV24-1	TRBJ2-2	TGTGCCACCAGTGATTTATGGAGGGGAGGCACCGGGGAGCTGTTTTTT	CATSDLWRGGTGELFF
TRBD2	NA	TRBV7-8	TRBJ2-3	TGTGTCAGCAGCTCCCTAGCGGGGGGGGCAGATACGCAGTATTTT	CVSSSLAGGADTQYF
NA	many	TRBV29-1	TRBJ2-7	TGCAGCGTTGCTAGGAAAGTCTCCTACGAGCAGTACTTC	CSVARKVSYEQYF
TRBD1	once	TRBV20-1	TRBJ1-5	TGCAGTGCTAGCCTCAGGGGGCAGCCCCAGCATTTT	CSASLRGQPQHF
NA	NA	TRBV20-1	TRBJ1-1	TGCAGTGCTAGAGGGGGTATAGGGACCACTGAAGCTTTCTTT	CSARGGIGTTEAFF
NA	NA	TRBV7-2	TRBJ2-7	TGTGCCAGCAGCAAAACCTCAAACAGGGCTTCTTACGAGCAGTACTTC	CASSKTSNRASYEQYF
TRBD1	NA	TRBV7-6	TRBJ2-1	TGTGCCAGCAGCTTACATGGACAGGCTCGTGGGAATGAGCAGTTCTTC	CASSLHGQARGNEQFF
NA	NA	TRBV28	TRBJ1-4	TGTGCCAGCAGTTTACAGCAGGGACCTAATGAAAAACTGTTTTTT	CASSLQQGPNEKLFF
NA	few	TRBV5-1	TRBJ2-3	TGCGCCAGCAGCCCCCGGAGTCTGACTAGCACAGATACGCAGTATTTT	CASSPRSLTSTDTQYF
TRBD2	few	TRBV7-2	TRBJ2-7	TGTGCCAGCAGCTTGGGGGGGTACAGGCTTTACGAGCAGTACTTC	CASSLGGYRLYEQYF
NA	once	TRBV9	TRBJ2-5	TGTGCCAGCAGCGGACCTTTAAAGAGGGAGACCCAGTACTTC	CASSGPLKRETQYF
TRBD2	NA	TRBV5-1	TRBJ2-1	TGCGCCACCGGGGTCAGCGGGGAATACAATGAGCAGTTCTTC	CATGVSGEYNEQFF
TRBD1	NA	TRBV6-2/TRBV6-3	TRBJ2-7	TGTGCCAGCAGTTACTCCGCCCAGGACAGGTCGGCCTACGAGCAGTACTTC	CASSYSAQDRSAYEQYF
NA	NA	TRBV28	TRBJ2-1	TGTGCCAGCAGCCTTAACCCGGAGGGGGGCCATGAGCAGTTCTTC	CASSLNPEGGHEQFF
TRBD1	NA	TRBV6-5	TRBJ1-2	TGTGCCAGCAGAGTCCGCGGGACAGGGTCTGGCTACACCTTC	CASRVRGTGSGYTF
NA	NA	TRBV3-1	TRBJ1-4	TGTGCCAGCAGCCAAGGGCCAGGAGGGGAAAAACGGTTTTTT	CASSQGPGGEKRFF